Listed here is a single TCR beta chain. Method: immunoSEQ multiplex PCR; TCRdb's copy keeps in-frame clones and lacks some. Of 250,000 to 300,000 clones in the sample, about 81% were seen once. The data derive from a study of blood T cell repertoires in COVID-19. With 7 bases removed from V and 10 bases from J, the gap between germline ends came to 20 bases. This CDR3 is 15 amino acids long. Germline-derived CDR1 and CDR2 are SNHLY and FYNNEI. The sequencing sample was made of PBMCs or T cells enriched from blood (not recorded which). The rearrangement links TRBV2 to TRBJ1-6; D ambiguous. The source is a man between 25 and 39 years old with acute COVID-19. The CDR3, as DNA: TGTGCCAGCAAACAAGGAGGGCAGCTTATCTCACCCCTCCACTTT. As protein: CASKQGGQLISPLHF. The full variable domain, its missing parts supplied by reference TRBV2 and TRBJ1-6, is EPEVTQTPSHQVTQMGQEVILRCVPISNHLYFYWYRQILGQKVEFLVSFYNNEISEKSEIFDDQFSVERPDGSNFTLKIRSTKLEDSAMYFCASKQGGQLISPLHFGNGTRLTVT.